This T cell receptor beta chain was sequenced in a study of T cells after yellow fever vaccination. Study results and caveats: There was a small share of clonotypes that showed up in both the CD4 and CD8 compartments. By day 5 rather than day 15, the secondary response had peaked, though it was weaker. Highly abundant clonotypes carried over from the bulk population could end up in FACS-sorted repertoires as contaminants.

Making TCR cDNA involved 5'RACE template switching, which added UMIs and a universal primer site. MiXCR, run by TCRdb on the 5' RACE reads, gives a single entry per CDR3 protein. Of 140,000 to 150,000 distinct CDR3 sequences in the sample, 5% to 8% were seen once. There are many counts of this clonotype. What it binds is unknown. This sequence originates from a man younger than 45 who received the YFV17D yellow fever vaccine. The input for sequencing was CD4+ T cells sorted from PBMCs, taken 10 days after the yellow fever booster vaccination.

CDR3 residues: CSAQTGSETQYF. CDR3 in DNA: TGCAGTGCTCAGACAGGGTCAGAGACCCAGTACTTC. This rearrangement joins TRBV20-1 to TRBJ2-5, with 7 positions matching TRBD1. The CDR3 contains 12 residues. V lost 5 bases to trimming and J lost 4 bases; unmatched junction nucleotides: 4. The V gene's germline CDR1 is DFQATT and CDR2 SNEGSKA (reference sequence).